This T cell receptor (beta chain) was sequenced during a study of shared clonotypes between healthy human individuals. In the study overall: The donor group consisted of a couple of women and a few men, aged 18 to 49.

Study-wide results and limits: Lower generation probabilities were found for non-shared clonotypes than for those shared by all four donors. Among donors, clonotype sharing was expected to be affected by sequencing depth.

A word on this clone: Its target is not known.

The assay was immunoSEQ multiplex PCR, and TCRdb's table has in-frame clones only and misses some. This sample carries about 2.3 million clones, about 92% of them seen once, and the ten largest clones take 0.39%. V lost 3 bases to trimming and J lost 8 bases; unmatched junction nucleotides: 13. The CDR3 runs 15 residues. CDR1 and CDR2 from the germline V gene are SGDLS and YYNGEE. Adult Caucasians living in Nashville, Tennessee made up all of the donors. The sequence was collected from a young man in good health. Some clones in this sample may be carry-over from other donors' samples. Sequencing was done on a sample of naive CD4+ T cells from PBMCs. Stated subset: CD45RA+ positively selected. V is TRBV9 and J is TRBJ2-7, with 8 nucleotides matching TRBD1. CDR3: CASSGGTGTGTKQYF. The DNA for the CDR3 is TGTGCCAGCAGCGGGGGGACCGGGACAGGTACTAAGCAGTACTTC.